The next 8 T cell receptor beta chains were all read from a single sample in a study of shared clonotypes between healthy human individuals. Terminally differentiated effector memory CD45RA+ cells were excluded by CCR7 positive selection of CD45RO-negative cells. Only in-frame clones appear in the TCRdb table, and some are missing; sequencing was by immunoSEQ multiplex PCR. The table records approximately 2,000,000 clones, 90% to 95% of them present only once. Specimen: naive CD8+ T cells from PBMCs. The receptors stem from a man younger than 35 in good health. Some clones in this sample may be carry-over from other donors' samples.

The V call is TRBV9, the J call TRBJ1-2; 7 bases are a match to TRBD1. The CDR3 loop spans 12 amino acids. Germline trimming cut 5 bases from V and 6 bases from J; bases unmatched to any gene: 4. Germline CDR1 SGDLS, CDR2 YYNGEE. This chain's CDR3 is CASSKTGDGYTF. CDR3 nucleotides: TGTGCCAGCAGTAAAACAGGGGATGGCTACACCTTC.

The CDR3 coding sequence is TGTGCCAGCAGTTTATCTATGTCTACGAGTTACGAGCAGTACTTC. Amino acid sequence: CASSLSMSTSYEQYF. This rearrangement joins TRBV27 to TRBJ2-7; D is unresolved. CDR1 and CDR2 (germline): MNHEY, SMNVEV (reference sequence). V lost 0 bases, J lost 4 bases, and 13 bases lay in between. This CDR3 is built from 15 residues.

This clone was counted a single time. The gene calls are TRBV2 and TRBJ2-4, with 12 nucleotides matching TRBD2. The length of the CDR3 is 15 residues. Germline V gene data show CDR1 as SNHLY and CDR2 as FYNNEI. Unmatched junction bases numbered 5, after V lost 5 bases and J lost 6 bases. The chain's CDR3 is CASSLLAGGLNIQYF. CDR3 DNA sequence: TGTGCCAGCAGTCTACTAGCGGGAGGACTAAACATTCAGTACTTC.

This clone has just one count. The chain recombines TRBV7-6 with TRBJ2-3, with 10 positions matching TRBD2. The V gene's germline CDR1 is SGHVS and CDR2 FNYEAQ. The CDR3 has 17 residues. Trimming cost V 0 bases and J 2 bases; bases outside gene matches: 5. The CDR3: CASSLAASGGLTDTQYF. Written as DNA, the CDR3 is TGTGCCAGCAGCTTAGCGGCTAGCGGGGGACTCACAGATACGCAGTATTTT.

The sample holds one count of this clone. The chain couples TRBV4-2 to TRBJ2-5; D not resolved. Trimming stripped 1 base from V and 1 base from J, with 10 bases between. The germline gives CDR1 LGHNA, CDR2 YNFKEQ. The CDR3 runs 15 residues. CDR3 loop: CASSQVHHSQETQYF. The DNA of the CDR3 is TGTGCCAGCAGCCAAGTTCATCACAGCCAAGAGACCCAGTACTTC.

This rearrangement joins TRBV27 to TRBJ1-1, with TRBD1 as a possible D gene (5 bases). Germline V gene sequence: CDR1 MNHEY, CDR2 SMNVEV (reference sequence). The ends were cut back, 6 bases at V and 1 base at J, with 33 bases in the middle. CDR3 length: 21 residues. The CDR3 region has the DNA TGTGCCAGCAGCCGCCGTTTGGGTGTTACGTCACCTGGGGGAAAGAACACTGAAGCTTTCTTT. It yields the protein CASSRRLGVTSPGGKNTEAFF.

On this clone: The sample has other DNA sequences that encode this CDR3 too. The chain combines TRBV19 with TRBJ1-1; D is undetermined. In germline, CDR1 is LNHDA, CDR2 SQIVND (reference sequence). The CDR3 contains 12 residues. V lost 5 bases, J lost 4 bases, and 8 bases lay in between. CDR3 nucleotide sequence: TGTGCCAGTAGTCAAGGAGGCACTGAAGCTTTCTTT. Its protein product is CASSQGGTEAFF.

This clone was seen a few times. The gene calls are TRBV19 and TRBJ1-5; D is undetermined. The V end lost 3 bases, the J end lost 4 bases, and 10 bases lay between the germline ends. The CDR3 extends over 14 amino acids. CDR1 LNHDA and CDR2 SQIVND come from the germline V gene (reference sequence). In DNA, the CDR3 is TGTGCCAGTAGTATGTGGGGTGGAAATCAGCCCCAGCATTTT. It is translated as CASSMWGGNQPQHF.